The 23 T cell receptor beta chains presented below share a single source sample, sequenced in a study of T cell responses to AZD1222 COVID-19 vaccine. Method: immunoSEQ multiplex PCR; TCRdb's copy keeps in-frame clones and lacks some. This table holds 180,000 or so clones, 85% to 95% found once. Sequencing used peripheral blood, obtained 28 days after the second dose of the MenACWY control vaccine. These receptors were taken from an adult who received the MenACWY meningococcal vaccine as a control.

CDR3 protein: CASSQPDSPLHF. The CDR3 DNA follows: TGTGCCAGCAGCCAACCTGATTCACCCCTCCACTTT. This sequence joins TRBV3-1 (or the pseudogene TRBV3-2) and TRBJ1-6; D gene ambiguous. V lost 2 bases and J lost 8, with 4 bases in between. This CDR3 contains 12 residues. CDR1 and CDR2 (germline): LGHDT, YNNKEL (reference sequence).

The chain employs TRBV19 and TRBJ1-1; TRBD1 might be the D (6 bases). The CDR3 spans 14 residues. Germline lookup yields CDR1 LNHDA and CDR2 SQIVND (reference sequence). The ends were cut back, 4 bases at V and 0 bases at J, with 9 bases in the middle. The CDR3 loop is CASSKGHLNTEAFF. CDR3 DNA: TGTGCCAGTAGTAAGGGACATTTGAACACTGAAGCTTTCTTT.

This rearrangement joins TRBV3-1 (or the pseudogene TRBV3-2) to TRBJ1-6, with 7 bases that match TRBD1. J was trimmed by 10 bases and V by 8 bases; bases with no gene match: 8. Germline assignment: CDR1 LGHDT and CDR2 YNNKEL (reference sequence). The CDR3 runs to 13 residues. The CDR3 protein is CASRDSFGSPLHF. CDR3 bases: TGTGCCAGCCGGGACAGCTTTGGGTCACCCCTCCACTTT.

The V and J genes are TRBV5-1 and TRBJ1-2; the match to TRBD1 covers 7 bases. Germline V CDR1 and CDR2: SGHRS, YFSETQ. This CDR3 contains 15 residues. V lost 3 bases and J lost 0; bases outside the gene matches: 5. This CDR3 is CASSSTGDPNYGYTF. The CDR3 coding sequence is TGCGCCAGCAGCTCCACAGGGGACCCTAACTATGGCTACACCTTC. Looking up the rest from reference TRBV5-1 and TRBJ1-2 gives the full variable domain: KAGVTQTPRYLIKTRGQQVTLSCSPISGHRSVSWYQQTPGQGLQFLFEYFSETQRNKGNFPGRFSGRQFSNSRSEMNVSTLELGDSALYLCASSSTGDPNYGYTFGSGTRLTVV.

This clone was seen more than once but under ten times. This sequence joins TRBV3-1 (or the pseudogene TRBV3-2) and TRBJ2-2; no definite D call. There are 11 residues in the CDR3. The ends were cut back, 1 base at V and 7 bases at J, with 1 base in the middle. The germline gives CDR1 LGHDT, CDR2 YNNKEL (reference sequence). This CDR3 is CASSQGGELFF. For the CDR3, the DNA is TGTGCCAGCAGCCAAGGCGGGGAGCTGTTTTTT.

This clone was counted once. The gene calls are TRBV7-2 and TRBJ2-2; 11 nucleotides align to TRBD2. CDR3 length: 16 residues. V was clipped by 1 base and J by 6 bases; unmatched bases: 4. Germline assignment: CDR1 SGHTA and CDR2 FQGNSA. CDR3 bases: TGTGCCAGCAGCTTAGTGATTAGCGGGGGGGCCGGGGAGCTGTTTTTT. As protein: CASSLVISGGAGELFF.

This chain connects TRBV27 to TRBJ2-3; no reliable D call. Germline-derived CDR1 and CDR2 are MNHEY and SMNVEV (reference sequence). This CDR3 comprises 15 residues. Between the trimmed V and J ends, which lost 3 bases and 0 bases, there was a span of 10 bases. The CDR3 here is CASSFRRLSTDTQYF. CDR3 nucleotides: TGTGCCAGCAGTTTTCGTAGGCTTAGCACAGATACGCAGTATTTT.

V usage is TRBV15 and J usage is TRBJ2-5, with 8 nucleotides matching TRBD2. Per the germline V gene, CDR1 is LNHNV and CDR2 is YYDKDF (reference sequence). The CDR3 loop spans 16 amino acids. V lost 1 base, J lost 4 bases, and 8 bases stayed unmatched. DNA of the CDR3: TGTGCCACCAGCAGAGCCGGGGGGGTAGCCGGAGAGACCCAGTACTTC. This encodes CATSRAGGVAGETQYF.

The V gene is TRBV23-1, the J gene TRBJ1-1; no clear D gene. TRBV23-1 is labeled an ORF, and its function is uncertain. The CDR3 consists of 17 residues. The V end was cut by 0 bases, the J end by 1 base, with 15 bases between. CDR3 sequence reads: CASSQSDSRTENTEAFF. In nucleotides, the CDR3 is TGCGCCAGCAGTCAATCGGACTCAAGGACTGAGAACACTGAAGCTTTCTTT.

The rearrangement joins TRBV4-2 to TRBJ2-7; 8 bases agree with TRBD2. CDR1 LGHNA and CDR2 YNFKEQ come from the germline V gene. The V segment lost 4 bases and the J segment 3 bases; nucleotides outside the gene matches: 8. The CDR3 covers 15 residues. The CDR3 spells CASSPREGGGYEQYF. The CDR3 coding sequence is TGTGCCAGCAGCCCCCGGGAGGGAGGTGGCTACGAGCAGTACTTC.

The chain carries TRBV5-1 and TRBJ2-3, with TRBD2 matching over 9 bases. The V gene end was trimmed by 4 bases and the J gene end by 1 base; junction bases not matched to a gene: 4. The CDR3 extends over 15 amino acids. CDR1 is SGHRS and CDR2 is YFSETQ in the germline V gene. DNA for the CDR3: TGCGCCAGCAGCGGACTAGCGACTCGCACAGATACGCAGTATTTT. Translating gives CASSGLATRTDTQYF.

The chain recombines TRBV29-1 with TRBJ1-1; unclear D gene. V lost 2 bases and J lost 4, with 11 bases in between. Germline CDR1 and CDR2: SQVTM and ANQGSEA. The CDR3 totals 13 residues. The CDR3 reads CSVEKRLITEAFF. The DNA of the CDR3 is TGCAGCGTTGAAAAACGGTTGATCACTGAAGCTTTCTTT.

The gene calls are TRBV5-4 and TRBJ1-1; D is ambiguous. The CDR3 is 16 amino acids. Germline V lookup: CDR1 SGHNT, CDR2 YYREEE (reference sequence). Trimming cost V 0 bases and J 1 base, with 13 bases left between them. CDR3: CASSLGFGRSNTEAFF. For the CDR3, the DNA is TGTGCCAGCAGCTTGGGGTTTGGCAGGTCGAACACTGAAGCTTTCTTT.

The CDR3 loop is CASSLGTSFTYNEQFF. CDR3 sequence (DNA): TGTGCCAGCAGCCTCGGGACTAGCTTCACCTACAATGAGCAGTTCTTC. The rearrangement joins TRBV11-2 to TRBJ2-1, with 9 bases lining up with TRBD2. Germline values: CDR1 SGHAT, CDR2 FQNNGV. This CDR3 is built from 16 residues. With 5 bases clipped from V and 2 bases from J, the junction kept 7 bases outside the gene matches. The full variable domain, in which reference TRBV11-2 and TRBJ2-1 provide the parts outside the CDR3, is EAGVAQSPRYKIIEKRQSVAFWCNPISGHATLYWYQQILGQGPKLLIQFQNNGVVDDSQLPKDRFSAERLKGVDSTLKIQPAKLEDSAVYLCASSLGTSFTYNEQFFGPGTRLTVL.

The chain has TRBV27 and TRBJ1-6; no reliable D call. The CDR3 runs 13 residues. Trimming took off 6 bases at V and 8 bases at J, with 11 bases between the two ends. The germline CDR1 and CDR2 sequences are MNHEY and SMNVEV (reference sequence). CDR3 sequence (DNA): TGTGCCAGCAGCCAAAGCCGACATTCACCCCTCCACTTT. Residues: CASSQSRHSPLHF.

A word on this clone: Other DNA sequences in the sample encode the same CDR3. Here the CDR3 reads CASSLGGSTDTQYF. CDR3 bases: TGCGCCAGCAGCTTGGGGGGGAGCACAGATACGCAGTATTTT. The J gene is TRBJ2-3, the V gene TRBV5-1, with D perhaps assigned TRBD1 or TRBD2 (5 bases each). Per germline, CDR1 SGHRS and CDR2 YFSETQ. V was cut by 0 bases and J by 0 bases, with 5 bases left in between. The CDR3 spans 14 residues.

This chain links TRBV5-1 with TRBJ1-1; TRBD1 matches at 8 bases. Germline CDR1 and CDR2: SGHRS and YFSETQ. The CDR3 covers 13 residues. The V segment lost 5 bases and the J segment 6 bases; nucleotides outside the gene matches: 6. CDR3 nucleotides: TGCGCCAGCAGTTACACAGGGGGAGCTGAAGCTTTCTTT. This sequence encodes CASSYTGGAEAFF.

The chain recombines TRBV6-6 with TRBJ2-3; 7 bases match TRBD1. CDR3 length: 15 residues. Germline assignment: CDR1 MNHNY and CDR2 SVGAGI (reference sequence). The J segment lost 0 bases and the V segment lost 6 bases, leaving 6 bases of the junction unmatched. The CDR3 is CASRLTGDSTDTQYF. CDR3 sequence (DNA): TGTGCCAGCAGACTTACAGGGGACAGCACAGATACGCAGTATTTT.

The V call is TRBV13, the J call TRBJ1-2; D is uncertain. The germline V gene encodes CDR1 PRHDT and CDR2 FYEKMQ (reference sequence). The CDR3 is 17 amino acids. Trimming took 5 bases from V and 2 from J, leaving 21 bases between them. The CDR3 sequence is CASSHRASAEENYGYTF. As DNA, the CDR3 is TGTGCCAGCAGCCACCGCGCATCGGCGGAGGAAAACTATGGCTACACCTTC.

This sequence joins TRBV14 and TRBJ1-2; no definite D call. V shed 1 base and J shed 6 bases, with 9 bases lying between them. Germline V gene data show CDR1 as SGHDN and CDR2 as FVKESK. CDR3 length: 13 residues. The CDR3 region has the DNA TGTGCCAGCAGCCAAGCGGGGATCCATGGCTACACCTTC. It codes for CASSQAGIHGYTF.

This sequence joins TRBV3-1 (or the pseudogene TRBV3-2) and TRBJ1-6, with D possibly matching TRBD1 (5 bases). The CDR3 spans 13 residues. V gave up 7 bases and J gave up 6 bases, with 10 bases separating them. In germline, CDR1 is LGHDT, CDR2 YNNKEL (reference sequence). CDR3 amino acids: CASTEGINSPLHF. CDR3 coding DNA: TGTGCCAGCACTGAGGGGATTAATTCACCCCTCCACTTT.

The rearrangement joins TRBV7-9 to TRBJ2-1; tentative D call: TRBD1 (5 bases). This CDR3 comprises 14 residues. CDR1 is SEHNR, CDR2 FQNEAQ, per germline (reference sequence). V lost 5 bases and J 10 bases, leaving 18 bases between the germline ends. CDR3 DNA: TGTGCCAGCAGCCAGGGAAGGGGTGTAGAAGAGCAGTTCTTC. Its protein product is CASSQGRGVEEQFF.

CDR3 protein: CASSGTSGNEQFF. In DNA, the CDR3 is TGCGCCAGCAGCGGGACTAGCGGTAATGAGCAGTTCTTC. The chain uses TRBV5-1 and TRBJ2-1; 11 bases line up with TRBD2. The ends lost 4 bases at V and 7 bases at J; junction bases unmatched: 1. The CDR3 runs 13 residues. From germline, CDR1 is SGHRS and CDR2 YFSETQ.